This is a list of T cell receptor beta chains from one sample in a study of blood T cell repertoires in COVID-19. TCRdb's table, derived via immunoSEQ multiplex PCR, lists solely in-frame clones and lacks some. Here the sample spans around 12,000 clones, about 90% being singletons. The sequenced material came from peripheral blood. The receptors were sampled from a human donor in a cohort sampled during active COVID-19. Both conserved end residues are trimmed from each CDR3.

cdr3_aa	v_call	j_call
ASSWSDPDTQY	TRBV27	TRBJ2-3
ASSLAGGSAYNEQF	TRBV7-2	TRBJ2-1
SVSPRSTDTQY	TRBV29-1	TRBJ2-3
SVERRDTRGAF	TRBV29-1	TRBJ1-1
ASTRSTSVTDTQY	TRBV7-3	TRBJ2-3
ASSLAGGDNEQF	TRBV7-3	TRBJ2-1
ASSLVASGSYNEQF	TRBV5-1	TRBJ2-1
AISQGHNQPQH	TRBV6-5	TRBJ1-5
ASSLIAGGDGANVLT	TRBV27	TRBJ2-6
ASSLDPAGPNTGELF	TRBV11-2	TRBJ2-2
AREQGHTEAF	TRBV30	TRBJ1-1
AWSGQQGNGSPLH	TRBV30	TRBJ1-6
ASSHSAGRNTEAF	TRBV7-6	TRBJ1-1
ASTRQGAENSPLH	TRBV6-5	TRBJ1-6
ASSFVPGQGLAKNIQY	TRBV28	TRBJ2-4
ASSFRGLNEQY	TRBV12-3/TRBV12-4	TRBJ2-7
ASSLWGGLYTEAF	TRBV27	TRBJ1-1
ATQSPPGELF	TRBV5-1	TRBJ2-2
ASLEDSSYNEQF	TRBV28	TRBJ2-1
ASSLQGASGELF	TRBV5-1	TRBJ2-2
ASSQGQGWADTQY	TRBV6-2/TRBV6-3	TRBJ2-3
ATSRDLGTGVEQY	TRBV15	TRBJ2-7
ATGLWQTLNYGYT	TRBV6-6	TRBJ1-2
ASSDRATGSSCDF	TRBV6-4	TRBJ1-1
ASSAGTSNEQF	TRBV5-6	TRBJ2-1
ASSERGRGRGYEQF	TRBV6-1	TRBJ2-1